The rows below give T cell receptor beta chains drawn from one sample of a study of T cell changes during pregnancy in multiple sclerosis. Profiled with immunoSEQ multiplex PCR; TCRdb holds only in-frame clones, not every one. The table has about 94,000 clones, around 93% seen once. Sequenced here: peripheral blood, sampled after pregnancy. These receptors were obtained from a female donor with multiple sclerosis, enrolled in a pregnancy study. Each CDR3 is given with its conserved first and last residue. The order of the fields is J gene, D gene, V gene, clone size, CDR3 protein, CDR3 DNA. D genes are given only for firm matches. Size values are once, few and many counts, or a class for expanded clones, and some rows have none.

TRBJ2-3 TRBD2 TRBV11-2 . CASSARLAGGRTDTQYF TGTGCCAGCAGCGCAAGACTAGCGGGAGGGAGGACAGATACGCAGTATTTT
TRBJ2-1 TRBD2 TRBV6-5 once CASRFVGLAGGPEFF TGTGCCAGCAGATTCGTGGGACTAGCGGGAGGGCCTGAGTTCTTC
TRBJ2-7 . TRBV28 . CASSSVAVPPYEQYF TGTGCCAGCAGTTCGGTAGCGGTACCACCCTACGAGCAGTACTTC
TRBJ2-5 TRBD1 TRBV5-5 . CASSPQGDRRQETQYF TGTGCCAGCAGCCCCCAGGGGGACAGGAGGCAAGAGACCCAGTACTTC
TRBJ1-6 . TRBV5-1 . CASSLRQDNSPLHF TGCGCCAGCAGCTTGAGACAGGATAATTCACCCCTCCACTTT
TRBJ1-4 . TRBV28 . CASGSNEKLFF TGTGCCAGCGGGAGTAATGAAAAACTGTTTTTT
TRBJ2-3 . TRBV11-3 . CASSPAAGTQYF TGTGCCAGCAGCCCCGCGGCGGGTACGCAGTATTTT
TRBJ1-1 TRBD1 TRBV6-1 . CASSQTGENTEAFF TGTGCCAGCAGCCAGACAGGGGAGAACACTGAAGCTTTCTTT
TRBJ2-3 . TRBV18 . CASSPLPRTDTQYF TGTGCCAGCTCACCCCTCCCTAGGACAGATACGCAGTATTTT
TRBJ2-7 TRBD1 TRBV19 . CASSIGGTGAREQYF TGTGCCAGTAGTATCGGTGGGACAGGGGCGAGGGAGCAGTACTTC
TRBJ2-7 TRBD2 TRBV4-3 . CASTEPGLVAYEQYF TGCGCCAGCACTGAGCCGGGACTAGTGGCCTACGAGCAGTACTTC
TRBJ1-1 TRBD1 TRBV4-1 few CASSQEGATEAFF TGCGCCAGCAGCCAGGAGGGGGCTACTGAAGCTTTCTTT
TRBJ1-2 TRBD1 TRBV11-2 . CASSSRTGGNYGYTF TGTGCCAGCAGCTCCCGGACAGGGGGAAACTATGGCTACACCTTC
TRBJ1-2 . TRBV11-2 . CASSLDSYGYTF TGTGCCAGCAGCTTAGACAGCTATGGCTACACCTTC
TRBJ1-5 TRBD1 TRBV6-1 . CASSEGEDRAQPQHF TGTGCCAGCAGTGAAGGGGAGGACAGGGCTCAGCCCCAGCATTTT